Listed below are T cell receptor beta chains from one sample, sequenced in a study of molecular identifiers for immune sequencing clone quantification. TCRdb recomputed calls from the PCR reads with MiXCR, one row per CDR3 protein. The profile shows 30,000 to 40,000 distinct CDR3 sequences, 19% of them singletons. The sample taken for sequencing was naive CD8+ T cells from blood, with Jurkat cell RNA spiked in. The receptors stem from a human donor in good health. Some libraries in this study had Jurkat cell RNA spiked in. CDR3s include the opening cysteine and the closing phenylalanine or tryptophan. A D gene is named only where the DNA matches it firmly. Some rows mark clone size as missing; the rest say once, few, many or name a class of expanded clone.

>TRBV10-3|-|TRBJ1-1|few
CAISEVTASSLGDTEAFF
TGTGCCATCAGTGAGGTGACAGCATCCTCATTAGGAGACACTGAAGCTTTCTTT
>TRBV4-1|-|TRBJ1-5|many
CASSQDLGGQGNQPQHF
TGCGCCAGCAGCCAAGATCTAGGGGGGCAGGGCAATCAGCCCCAGCATTTT
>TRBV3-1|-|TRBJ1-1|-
CASSQDLGSTEAFF
TGTGCCAGCAGCCAAGATTTAGGGAGCACTGAAGCTTTCTTT
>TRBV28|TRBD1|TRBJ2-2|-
CVSRLRTGNTGELFF
TGTGTCAGCAGATTGAGGACAGGGAACACCGGGGAGCTGTTTTTT
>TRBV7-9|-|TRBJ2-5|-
CASSLVIQETQYF
TGTGCCAGCAGCTTAGTCATACAAGAGACCCAGTACTTC
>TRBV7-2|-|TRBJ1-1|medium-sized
CASSLAGAREWTEAFF
TGTGCCAGCAGCTTAGCGGGGGCCAGGGAATGGACTGAAGCTTTCTTT
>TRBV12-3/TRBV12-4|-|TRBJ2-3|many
CASSFVLATDTQYF
TGTGCCAGCAGTTTCGTTCTAGCGACAGATACGCAGTATTTT
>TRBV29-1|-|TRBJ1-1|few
CSVELVDTKSGAFF
TGCAGCGTTGAACTCGTGGACACCAAAAGTGGAGCTTTCTTT
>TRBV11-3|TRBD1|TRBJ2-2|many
CASSQGTGGGRTGELFF
TGTGCCAGCAGCCAAGGGACAGGGGGAGGACGAACCGGGGAGCTGTTTTTT
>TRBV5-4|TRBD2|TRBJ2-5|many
CASSFWIAGEETQYF
TGTGCCAGCAGCTTTTGGATAGCGGGAGAAGAGACCCAGTACTTC
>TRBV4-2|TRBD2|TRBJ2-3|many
CASSQTSGAPTDTQYF
TGTGCCAGCAGCCAGACTAGCGGAGCGCCCACAGATACGCAGTATTTT
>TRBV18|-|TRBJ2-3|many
CASSSLAGPDTQYF
TGTGCCAGCTCCTCTCTCGCGGGCCCAGATACGCAGTATTTT
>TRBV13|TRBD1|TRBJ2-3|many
CASSYRQGGTDTQYF
TGTGCCAGCAGCTACCGACAGGGTGGCACAGATACGCAGTATTTT
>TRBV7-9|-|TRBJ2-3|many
CASSLPRAALRTDTQYF
TGTGCCAGCAGCTTACCTCGCGCGGCCTTACGCACAGATACGCAGTATTTT
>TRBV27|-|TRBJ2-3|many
CASSLSGYADTQYF
TGTGCCAGCAGTTTATCAGGGTACGCAGATACGCAGTATTTT
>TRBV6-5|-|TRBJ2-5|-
CASSSGPGPQETQYF
TGTGCCAGCAGTTCCGGGCCAGGCCCCCAAGAGACCCAGTACTTC
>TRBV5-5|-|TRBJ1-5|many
CASTTFDGGQPQHF
TGTGCCAGCACCACTTTCGATGGGGGTCAGCCCCAGCATTTT
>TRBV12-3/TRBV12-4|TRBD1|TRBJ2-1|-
CASSPGGSYNEQFF
TGTGCCAGCAGTCCAGGGGGCTCCTACAATGAGCAGTTCTTC
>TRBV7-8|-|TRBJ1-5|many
CASSLNGYQPQHF
TGTGCCAGCAGCTTGAATGGTTATCAGCCCCAGCATTTT
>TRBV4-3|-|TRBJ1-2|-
CASSQDSGPEVYGYAF
TGCGCCAGCAGCCAAGATTCTGGGCCAGAGGTCTATGGCTACGCCTTC
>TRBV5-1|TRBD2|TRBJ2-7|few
CASSLASSGISYEQYF
TGCGCCAGCAGCTTGGCTTCTAGCGGGATCTCCTACGAGCAGTACTTC
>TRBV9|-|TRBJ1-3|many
CASSAAGRPSGNTIYF
TGTGCCAGCAGCGCAGCGGGGAGACCCTCTGGAAACACCATATATTTT
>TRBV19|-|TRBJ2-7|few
CASSILSGDEQYF
TGTGCCAGTAGTATCCTGTCAGGGGACGAGCAGTACTTC
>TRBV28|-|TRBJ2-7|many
CASSFRGHLSYEQYF
TGTGCCAGCAGTTTTAGGGGCCACCTCTCCTACGAGCAGTACTTC
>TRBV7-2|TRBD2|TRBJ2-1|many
CASSLGLAGGNEQFF
TGTGCCAGCAGCTTGGGACTAGCGGGAGGCAATGAGCAGTTCTTC
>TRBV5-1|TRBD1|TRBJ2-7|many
CASSLGQGAYEQYF
TGCGCCAGCAGCTTGGGGCAGGGGGCGTACGAGCAGTACTTC
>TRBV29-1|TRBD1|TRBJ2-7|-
CSVEVGTADYEQYF
TGCAGCGTTGAAGTAGGGACAGCGGACTACGAGCAGTACTTC
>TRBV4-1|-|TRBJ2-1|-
CASSRSQGETQFF
TGCGCCAGCAGCCGAAGCCAGGGAGAGACCCAGTTCTTC
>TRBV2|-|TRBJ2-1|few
CASRGTSYNEQFF
TGTGCCAGCCGCGGGACCTCCTACAATGAGCAGTTCTTC
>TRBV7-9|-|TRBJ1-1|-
CASSLTLDGQNTEAFF
TGTGCCAGCAGCCTTACTTTGGACGGACAGAACACTGAAGCTTTCTTT
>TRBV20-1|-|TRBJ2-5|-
CSASAPGRRTETQYF
TGCAGTGCTAGCGCGCCGGGACGGAGAACAGAGACCCAGTACTTC
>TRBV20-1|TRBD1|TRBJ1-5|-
CSASLNPGQGYQPQHF
TGCAGTGCTAGCCTCAACCCGGGACAGGGGTATCAGCCCCAGCATTTT
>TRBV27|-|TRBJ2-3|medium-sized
CASSSQTTDTQYF
TGTGCCAGCAGTTCCCAAACGACAGATACGCAGTATTTT
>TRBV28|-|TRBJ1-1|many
CASRPTETNPPTEAFF
TGTGCCAGCAGACCAACGGAGACCAACCCCCCCACTGAAGCTTTCTTT
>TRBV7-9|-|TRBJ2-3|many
CASSSNLGVDTQYF
TGTGCCAGCAGCTCTAATCTAGGGGTAGATACGCAGTATTTT
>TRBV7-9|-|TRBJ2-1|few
CASSLAETSYNEQFF
TGTGCCAGCAGCTTAGCGGAAACCTCCTACAATGAGCAGTTCTTC
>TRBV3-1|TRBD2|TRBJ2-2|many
CASSQGTRESAGELFF
TGTGCCAGCAGCCAAGGGACTAGAGAGTCAGCCGGGGAGCTGTTTTTT
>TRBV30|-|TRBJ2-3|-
CAWRSRVLDSQISTDTQYF
TGTGCCTGGAGATCCCGCGTACTGGACAGCCAGATTAGCACAGATACGCAGTATTTT
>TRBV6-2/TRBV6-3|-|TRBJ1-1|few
CASSLMRDTEAFF
TGTGCCAGCAGTTTGATGAGGGACACTGAAGCTTTCTTT